The 21 T cell receptor beta chains below all came from one sample that was sequenced in a study of OX40 agonist ivuxolimab in advanced cancers. Libraries were built with the immunoSEQ multiplex PCR assay. TCRdb holds this immuneACCESS table with in-frame rearrangements only. Some clones are missing; in checked studies, unresolved V genes explain under half, and the rest has no known cause. Counted in this sample were about 42,000 clones; approximately 86% of them appeared once. 9% to 14% of the sample is in the top ten clones. Here the sequenced sample was CD4+ or CD8+ T cells sorted from blood, taken in a trial of the OX40 agonist ivuxolimab. These receptors were obtained from an adult with an advanced solid tumor such as melanoma, head and neck, liver or kidney cancer.

The chain joins TRBV5-5 to TRBJ1-1; D is undetermined. Germline-derived CDR1 and CDR2 are SGHKS and YYEKEE (reference sequence). The CDR3 covers 13 residues. Trimming took 4 bases from V and 6 from J, leaving 13 bases between them. CDR3 in DNA: TGTGCCAGCAGCCAGGTAGGCAGGTCTGAAGCTTTCTTT. This encodes CASSQVGRSEAFF.

In the case of this clone: The identical CDR3 is also encoded by other nucleotide sequences in the sample. V gene TRBV27 combines with J gene TRBJ2-2; no clear D gene. The CDR3 has 12 residues. Germline CDR1 is MNHEY and CDR2 is SMNVEV (reference sequence). With 2 bases removed from V and 6 bases from J, the gap between germline ends came to 4 bases. The CDR3 here is CASSLTAGELFF. The CDR3 DNA sequence: TGTGCCAGCAGTTTAACAGCCGGGGAGCTGTTTTTT.

The chain couples TRBV28 to TRBJ2-3; 10 bases map to TRBD2. The V and J ends lost 3 bases and 0 bases, in that order; junction bases with no gene match: 3. In germline, CDR1 is MDHEN, CDR2 SYDVKM. This CDR3 spans 16 amino acids. CDR3 sequence reads: CASSLGLAKSTDTQYF. The CDR3 DNA follows: TGTGCCAGCAGTTTGGGACTAGCGAAAAGCACAGATACGCAGTATTTT.

The gene calls are TRBV27 and TRBJ2-1; TRBD2 matches 13 bases. This CDR3 comprises 15 residues. V shed 6 bases and J 7 bases; nucleotides not matched to a gene: 6. Germline lookup yields CDR1 MNHEY and CDR2 SMNVEV (reference sequence). CDR3 sequence: CASRLGLAGPNEQFF. DNA for the CDR3: TGTGCCAGCAGGCTGGGACTAGCGGGGCCAAATGAGCAGTTCTTC.

The rearrangement joins TRBV4-3 to TRBJ2-7; D possibly corresponds to TRBD1 (5 bases). Germline V gene sequence: CDR1 LGHNA, CDR2 YSLEER. The V end was cut by 0 bases, the J end by 5 bases, with 5 bases between. This CDR3 comprises 12 residues. CDR3 sequence reads: CASSQEGDEQYF. The CDR3 DNA sequence: TGCGCCAGCAGCCAAGAAGGGGACGAGCAGTACTTC.

The count of this clone is one. The chain is built from TRBV7-6 and TRBJ2-5; D uncertain. Germline V gives CDR1 SGHVS, CDR2 FNYEAQ. V lost 2 bases and J lost 5, with 15 bases in between. The CDR3 spans 15 residues. The CDR3 DNA follows: TGTGCCAGCAGCTTACTTTCTTCCCGTTCGGAGACCCAGTACTTC. Translation gives CASSLLSSRSETQYF.

The V gene is TRBV28, the J gene TRBJ2-7; possibly TRBD1 or TRBD2 for D (5 bases each). The CDR3 contains 12 residues. V was cut by 3 bases and J by 5 bases, with 8 bases left in between. Germline CDR1 and CDR2: MDHEN and SYDVKM. The CDR3, as DNA: TGTGCCAGCAGTTTTGGGGGTAACGAGCAGTACTTC. Protein sequence: CASSFGGNEQYF.

The chain uses TRBV30 and TRBJ1-2, with D perhaps TRBD1 (6 bases). Germline-derived CDR1 and CDR2 are GTSNPN and SVGIG (reference sequence). This CDR3 is 16 amino acids long. V was trimmed by 0 bases and J by 1 base, leaving 15 bases between them. The CDR3 nucleotides are TGTGCCTGGAGTGTACATCAGGGAGGGGGTAACTATGGCTACACCTTC. As protein: CAWSVHQGGGNYGYTF.

The rearrangement uses TRBV4-1 and TRBJ2-1; 11 bases agree with TRBD1. Per the germline V gene, CDR1 is MGHRA and CDR2 is YSYEKL. The V and J ends lost 6 bases and 2 bases, in that order; junction bases with no gene match: 9. The CDR3 loop spans 17 amino acids. The CDR3 region has the DNA TGCGCCAGCAGGGCCTTTCCGGGACAGGGGGCCTACAATGAGCAGTTCTTC. Residues: CASRAFPGQGAYNEQFF.

This rearrangement joins TRBV7-9 to TRBJ2-7; D remains unclear. The CDR3 contains 14 residues. Trimming took 1 base from V and 0 from J, leaving 7 bases between them. The germline CDR1 and CDR2 sequences are SEHNR and FQNEAQ (reference sequence). The DNA for the CDR3 is TGTGCCAGCAGCTTAGGTAGGAGCTCCTACGAGCAGTACTTC. Amino acid sequence: CASSLGRSSYEQYF.

The genes are TRBV5-6 and TRBJ2-7; tentatively, D is TRBD1 (6 bases). The V and J ends lost 4 bases and 3 bases respectively, with 20 bases between them. From germline, CDR1 is SGHDT and CDR2 YYEEEE. The CDR3 sequence is 16 residues long. This chain's CDR3 is CASSLNGGAIGYEQYF. CDR3 in DNA: TGTGCCAGCAGCCTGAATGGGGGCGCAATCGGCTACGAGCAGTACTTC.

The rearrangement links TRBV2 to TRBJ2-3; D uncertain. This CDR3 region has 15 residues. V lost 0 bases and J lost 2, with 9 bases in between. Germline V lookup: CDR1 SNHLY, CDR2 FYNNEI. The CDR3 DNA follows: TGTGCCAGCAGTGAAGCGCAGCGCTTCACAGATACGCAGTATTTT. Translation gives CASSEAQRFTDTQYF.

V and J are TRBV20-1 and TRBJ2-7; D uncertain. V was cut by 0 bases and J by 3 bases, with 3 bases left in between. This CDR3 has 11 residues. Germline V gives CDR1 DFQATT, CDR2 SNEGSKA (reference sequence). CDR3 in amino acids: CSARDFYEQYF. The CDR3 DNA is TGCAGTGCTAGAGACTTCTACGAGCAGTACTTC.

The rearrangement links TRBV4-1 to TRBJ2-2; a possible D gene is TRBD2 (6 bases). Per germline, CDR1 MGHRA and CDR2 YSYEKL. Trimming cost V 3 bases and J 7 bases, with 21 bases left between them. The length of the CDR3 is 17 residues. The CDR3 nucleotides read TGCGCCAGCAGCCATGATGAACGGGAGTTGGGGATCGGGGAGCTGTTTTTT. Protein product: CASSHDERELGIGELFF.

This clone was seen only once. V and J are TRBV7-9 and TRBJ2-5; a weak D match, TRBD2 (6 bases). Trimming cost V 4 bases and J 3 bases, with 12 bases left between them. The CDR3 loop spans 14 amino acids. From germline, CDR1 is SEHNR and CDR2 FQNEAQ (reference sequence). CDR3 sequence reads: CASSYRDSEETQYF. CDR3 in DNA: TGTGCCAGCAGCTACCGGGACTCGGAAGAGACCCAGTACTTC.

The rearrangement joins TRBV15 to TRBJ1-1; D is unresolved. There are 14 residues in the CDR3. Trimming stripped 5 bases from V and 1 base from J, with 11 bases between. Germline lookup yields CDR1 LNHNV and CDR2 YYDKDF (reference sequence). The CDR3 region is CATSYRRRNTEAFF. The CDR3 nucleotides read TGTGCCACCAGCTACCGACGGAGGAACACTGAAGCTTTCTTT. The whole variable domain, remainder taken from reference TRBV15 and TRBJ1-1, is DAMVIQNPRYQVTQFGKPVTLSCSQTLNHNVMYWYQQKSSQAPKLLFHYYDKDFNNEADTPDNFQSRRPNTSFCFLDIRSPGLGDTAMYLCATSYRRRNTEAFFGQGTRLTVV.

This sequence joins TRBV11-3 and TRBJ2-1, with D possibly matching TRBD1 (5 bases). Trimming pared 2 bases from V and 3 bases from J, leaving 8 bases between. Germline CDR1 is SGHNT and CDR2 is YENEEA. The CDR3 loop spans 14 amino acids. The CDR3 DNA is TGTGCCAGCAGCTTACAGGGTAGCTACAATGAGCAGTTCTTC. It specifies CASSLQGSYNEQFF.

This clone is labeled as medium-sized. This sequence joins TRBV27 and TRBJ2-2; TRBD1 is a possible D gene (7 bases). The CDR3 loop spans 15 amino acids. Trimming stripped 3 bases from V and 6 bases from J, with 14 bases between. Germline V gene sequence: CDR1 MNHEY, CDR2 SMNVEV (reference sequence). The CDR3: CASSFDSRGAGELFF. Here the CDR3 DNA reads TGTGCCAGCAGTTTTGACTCCAGGGGGGCCGGGGAGCTGTTTTTT.

This chain connects TRBV15 to TRBJ1-4, with D maybe TRBD1 (6 bases). The CDR3 is 15 residues long. Looked up from germline, CDR1 is LNHNV and CDR2 is YYDKDF (reference sequence). Trimming removed 3 bases at V and 7 bases at J, with 15 bases between. This CDR3 is CATSSAWGASEKLFF. CDR3 coding DNA: TGTGCCACCAGCAGTGCATGGGGGGCTTCTGAAAAACTGTTTTTT.

The V call is TRBV27, the J call TRBJ1-6; TRBD1 aligns across 7 bases. Germline CDR1 MNHEY, CDR2 SMNVEV (reference sequence). This CDR3 is built from 13 residues. Trimming cost V 5 bases and J 14 bases; bases outside gene matches: 9. The CDR3 nucleotides are TGTGCCAGCAGTCTGACAGGGTCGGGGACCCTCCACTTT. It translates to CASSLTGSGTLHF.

The chain links TRBV10-1 to TRBJ1-1; the D gene is possibly TRBD1 (5 bases). Germline values: CDR1 WNHNN, CDR2 SYGVQD (reference sequence). V lost 8 bases and J lost 2, with 18 bases in between. The CDR3 consists of 15 residues. The DNA for the CDR3 is TGCGCCAGCTCCCAGGCAGGGCCATTCAACACTGAAGCTTTCTTT. Amino acids: CASSQAGPFNTEAFF.